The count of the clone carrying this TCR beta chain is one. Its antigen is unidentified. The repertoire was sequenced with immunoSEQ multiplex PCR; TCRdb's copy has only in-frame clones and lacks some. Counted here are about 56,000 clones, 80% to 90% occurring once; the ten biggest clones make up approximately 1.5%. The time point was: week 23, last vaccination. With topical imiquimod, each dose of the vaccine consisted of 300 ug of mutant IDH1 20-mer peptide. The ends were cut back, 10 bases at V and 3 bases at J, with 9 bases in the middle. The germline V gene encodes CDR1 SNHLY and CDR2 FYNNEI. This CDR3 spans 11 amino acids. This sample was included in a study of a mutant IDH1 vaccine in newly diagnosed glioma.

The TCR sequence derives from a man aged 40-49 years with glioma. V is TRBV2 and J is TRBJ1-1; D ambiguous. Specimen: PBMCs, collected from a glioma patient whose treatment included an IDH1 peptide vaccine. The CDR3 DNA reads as TGTGCCACCTTATCGGACACTGAAGCTTTCTTT. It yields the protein CATLSDTEAFF. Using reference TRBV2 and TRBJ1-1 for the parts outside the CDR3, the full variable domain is EPEVTQTPSHQVTQMGQEVILRCVPISNHLYFYWYRQILGQKVEFLVSFYNNEISEKSEIFDDQFSVERPDGSNFTLKIRSTKLEDSAMYFCATLSDTEAFFGQGTRLTVV.